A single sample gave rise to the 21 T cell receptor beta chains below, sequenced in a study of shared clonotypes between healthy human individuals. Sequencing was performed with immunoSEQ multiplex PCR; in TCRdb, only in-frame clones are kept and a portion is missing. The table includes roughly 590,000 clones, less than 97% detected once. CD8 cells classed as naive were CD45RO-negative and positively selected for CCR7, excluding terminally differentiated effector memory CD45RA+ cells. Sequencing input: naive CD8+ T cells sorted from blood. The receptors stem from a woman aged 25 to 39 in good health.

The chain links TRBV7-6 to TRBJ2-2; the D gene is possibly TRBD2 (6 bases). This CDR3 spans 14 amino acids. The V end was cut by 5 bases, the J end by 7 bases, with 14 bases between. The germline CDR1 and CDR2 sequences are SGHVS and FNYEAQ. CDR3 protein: CASSPLREIGELFF. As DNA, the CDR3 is TGTGCCAGCAGCCCACTCCGGGAGATCGGGGAGCTGTTTTTT.

As DNA, the CDR3 is TGTGCCAGTAGTAGTTATGAGGACTTGAACACTGAAGCTTTCTTT. Translation gives CASSSYEDLNTEAFF. The V gene is TRBV19, the J gene TRBJ1-1; no clear D gene. This CDR3 spans 15 amino acids. With 4 bases removed from V and 0 bases from J, the gap between germline ends came to 12 bases. Germline-derived CDR1 and CDR2 are LNHDA and SQIVND (reference sequence). Based on the CDR3 plus reference TRBV19 and TRBJ1-1, the full variable domain is DGGITQSPKYLFRKEGQNVTLSCEQNLNHDAMYWYRQDPGQGLRLIYYSQIVNDFQKGDIAEGYSVSREKKESFPLTVTSAQKNPTAFYLCASSSYEDLNTEAFFGQGTRLTVV.

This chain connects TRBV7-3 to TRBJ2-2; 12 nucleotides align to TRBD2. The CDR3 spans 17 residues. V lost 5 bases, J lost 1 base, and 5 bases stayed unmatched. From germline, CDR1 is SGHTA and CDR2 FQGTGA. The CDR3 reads CASSALAGGLNTGELFF. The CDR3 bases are TGTGCCAGCAGCGCACTAGCGGGAGGCCTGAACACCGGGGAGCTGTTTTTT.

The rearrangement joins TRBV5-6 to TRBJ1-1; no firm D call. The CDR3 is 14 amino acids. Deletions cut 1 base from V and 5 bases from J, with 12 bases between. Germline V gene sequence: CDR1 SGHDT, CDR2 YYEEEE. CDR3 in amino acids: CASSLSTGGTEAFF. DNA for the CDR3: TGTGCCAGCAGCTTGAGTACCGGAGGGACTGAAGCTTTCTTT.

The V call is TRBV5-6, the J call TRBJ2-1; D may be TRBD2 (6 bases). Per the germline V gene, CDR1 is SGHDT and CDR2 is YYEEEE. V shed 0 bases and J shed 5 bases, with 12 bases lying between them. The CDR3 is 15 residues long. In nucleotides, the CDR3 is TGTGCCAGCAGCTTGGGGCTAGCGTCTGACAATGAGCAGTTCTTC. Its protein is CASSLGLASDNEQFF.

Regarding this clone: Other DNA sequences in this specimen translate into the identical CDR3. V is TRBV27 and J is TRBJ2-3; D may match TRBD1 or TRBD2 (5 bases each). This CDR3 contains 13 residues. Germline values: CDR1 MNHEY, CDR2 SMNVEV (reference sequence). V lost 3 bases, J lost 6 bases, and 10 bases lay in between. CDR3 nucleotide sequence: TGTGCCAGCAGTTTTGGGGGTTATGATACGCAGTATTTT. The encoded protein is CASSFGGYDTQYF.

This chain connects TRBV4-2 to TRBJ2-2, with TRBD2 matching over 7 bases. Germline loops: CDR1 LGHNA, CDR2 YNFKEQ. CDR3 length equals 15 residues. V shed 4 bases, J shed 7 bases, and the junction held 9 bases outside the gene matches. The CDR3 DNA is TGTGCCAGCAGCCCATCGGGGCGCGGGGGCGGGGAGCTGTTTTTT. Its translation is CASSPSGRGGGELFF.

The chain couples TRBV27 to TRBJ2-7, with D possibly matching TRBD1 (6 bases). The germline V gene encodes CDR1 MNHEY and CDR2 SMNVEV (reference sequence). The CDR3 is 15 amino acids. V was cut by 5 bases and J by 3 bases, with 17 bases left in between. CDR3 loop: CASSIAGGRGYEQYF. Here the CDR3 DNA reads TGTGCCAGCAGTATCGCCGGAGGCAGGGGCTACGAGCAGTACTTC.

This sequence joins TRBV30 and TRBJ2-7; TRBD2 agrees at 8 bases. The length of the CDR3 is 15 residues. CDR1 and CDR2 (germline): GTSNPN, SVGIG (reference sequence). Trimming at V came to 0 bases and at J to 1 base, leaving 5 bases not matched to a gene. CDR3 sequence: CAWSVGIAGSYEQYF. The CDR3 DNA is TGTGCCTGGAGTGTAGGGATAGCGGGATCCTACGAGCAGTACTTC.

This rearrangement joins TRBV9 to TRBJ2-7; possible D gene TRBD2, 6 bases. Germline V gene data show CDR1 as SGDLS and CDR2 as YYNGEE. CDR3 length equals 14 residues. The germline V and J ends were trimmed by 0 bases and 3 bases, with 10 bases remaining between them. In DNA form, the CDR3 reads TGTGCCAGCAGCGTAGCGGGAGAAGGCTACGAGCAGTACTTC. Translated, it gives CASSVAGEGYEQYF.

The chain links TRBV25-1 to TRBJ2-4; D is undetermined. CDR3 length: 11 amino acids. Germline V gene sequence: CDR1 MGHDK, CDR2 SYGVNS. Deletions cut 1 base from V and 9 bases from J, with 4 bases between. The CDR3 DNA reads TGTGCCAGCAGTGAATCGACCATTCAGTACTTC. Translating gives CASSESTIQYF.

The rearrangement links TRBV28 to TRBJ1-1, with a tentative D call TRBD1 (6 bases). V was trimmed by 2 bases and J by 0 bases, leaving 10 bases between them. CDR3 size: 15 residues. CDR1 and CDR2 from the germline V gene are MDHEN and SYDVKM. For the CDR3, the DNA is TGTGCCAGCAGTTTAATCGGGGGCCTGAACACTGAAGCTTTCTTT. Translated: CASSLIGGLNTEAFF.

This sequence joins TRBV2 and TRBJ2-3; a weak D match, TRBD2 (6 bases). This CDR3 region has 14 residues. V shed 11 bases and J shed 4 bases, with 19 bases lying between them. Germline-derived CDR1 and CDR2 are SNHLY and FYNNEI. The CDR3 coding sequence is TGTGCCTCCCTACCGGGAGACGGTGCAGATACGCAGTATTTT. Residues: CASLPGDGADTQYF.

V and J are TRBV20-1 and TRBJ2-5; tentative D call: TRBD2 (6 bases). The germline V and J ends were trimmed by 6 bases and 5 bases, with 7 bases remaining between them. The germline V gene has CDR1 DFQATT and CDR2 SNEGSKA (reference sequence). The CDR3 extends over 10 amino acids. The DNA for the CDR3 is TGCAGTGCCAGCGGGGAGACCCAGTACTTC. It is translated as CSASGETQYF.

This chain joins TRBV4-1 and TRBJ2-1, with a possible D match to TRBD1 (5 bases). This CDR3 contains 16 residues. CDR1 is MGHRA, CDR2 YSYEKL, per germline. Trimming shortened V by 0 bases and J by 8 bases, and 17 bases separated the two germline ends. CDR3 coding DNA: TGCGCCAGCAGCCAAGATAGTAGGGGTTTATACTATGAGCAGTTCTTC. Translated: CASSQDSRGLYYEQFF.

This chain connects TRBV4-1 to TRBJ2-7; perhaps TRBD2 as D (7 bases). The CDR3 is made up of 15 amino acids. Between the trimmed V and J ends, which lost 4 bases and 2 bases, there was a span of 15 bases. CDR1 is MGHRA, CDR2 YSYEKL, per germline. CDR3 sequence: CASSPLAGATYEQYF. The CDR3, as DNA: TGCGCCAGCAGCCCCCTGGCGGGGGCGACCTACGAGCAGTACTTC.

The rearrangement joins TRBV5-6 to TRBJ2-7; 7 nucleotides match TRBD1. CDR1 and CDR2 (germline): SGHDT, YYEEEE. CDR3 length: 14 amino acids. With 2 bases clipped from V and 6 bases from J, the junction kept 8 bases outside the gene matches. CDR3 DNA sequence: TGTGCCAGCAGCTTACTCAGGGGGAAAGGCGAGCAGTACTTC. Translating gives CASSLLRGKGEQYF.

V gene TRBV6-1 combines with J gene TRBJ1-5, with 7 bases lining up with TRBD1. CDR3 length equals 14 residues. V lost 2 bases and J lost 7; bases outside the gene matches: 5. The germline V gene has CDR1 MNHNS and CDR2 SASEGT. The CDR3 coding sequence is TGTGCCAGCAGTGAACCGACAGGGCGGCAGCCCCAGCATTTT. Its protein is CASSEPTGRQPQHF.

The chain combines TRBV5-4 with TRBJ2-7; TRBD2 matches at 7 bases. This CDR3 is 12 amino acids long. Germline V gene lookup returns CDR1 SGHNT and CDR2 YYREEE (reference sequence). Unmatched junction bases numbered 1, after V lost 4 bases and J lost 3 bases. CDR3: CASSGGSYEQYF. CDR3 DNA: TGTGCCAGCAGCGGCGGGAGCTACGAGCAGTACTTC.

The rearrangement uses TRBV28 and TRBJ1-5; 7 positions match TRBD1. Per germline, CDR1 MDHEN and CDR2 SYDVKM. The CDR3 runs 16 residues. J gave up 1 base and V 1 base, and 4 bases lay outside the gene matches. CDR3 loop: CASSLLGQSSNQPQHF. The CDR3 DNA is TGTGCCAGCAGTTTATTGGGACAGTCGAGCAATCAGCCCCAGCATTTT. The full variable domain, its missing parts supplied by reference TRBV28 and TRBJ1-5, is DVKVTQSSRYLVKRTGEKVFLECVQDMDHENMFWYRQDPGLGLRLIYFSYDVKMKEKGDIPEGYSVSREKKERFSLILESASTNQTSMYLCASSLLGQSSNQPQHFGDGTRLSIL.

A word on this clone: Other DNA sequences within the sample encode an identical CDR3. The CDR3 spells CASSLDRSSYEQYF. CDR3 sequence (DNA): TGTGCCAGCAGCCTGGACAGATCCTCCTACGAGCAGTACTTC. The chain couples TRBV5-8 to TRBJ2-7; a possible D gene is TRBD1 (6 bases). Germline V gene sequence: CDR1 SGHTS, CDR2 YDEGEE. This CDR3 is built from 14 residues. V was cut by 4 bases and J by 0 bases, with 11 bases left in between.